The 31 T cell receptor beta chains below all came from one sample that was sequenced in a study of PD-1 blockade in mismatch repair-deficient tumors. Sequencing used immunoSEQ multiplex PCR; TCRdb keeps in-frame clones, though not all of them. The repertoire holds some 120,000 clones, with 88% as singletons. This specimen consisted of peripheral blood, obtained approximately 71 weeks after starting pembrolizumab. The receptors stem from an adult with mismatch repair-deficient cancer.

This chain joins TRBV19 and TRBJ2-7; 7 bases are a match to TRBD1. The J segment lost 6 bases and the V segment lost 4 bases, leaving 6 bases of the junction unmatched. Germline CDR1 and CDR2: LNHDA and SQIVND (reference sequence). The CDR3 spans 13 residues. The CDR3 DNA reads TGTGCCAGTAGTACTCGACAGGGACGCGAGCAGTACTTC. The encoded protein is CASSTRQGREQYF. Full variable domain (remainder filled in from reference TRBV19 and TRBJ2-7): DGGITQSPKYLFRKEGQNVTLSCEQNLNHDAMYWYRQDPGQGLRLIYYSQIVNDFQKGDIAEGYSVSREKKESFPLTVTSAQKNPTAFYLCASSTRQGREQYFGPGTRLTVT.

The chain carries TRBV5-1 and TRBJ2-1; 13 nucleotides line up with TRBD2. In germline, CDR1 is SGHRS, CDR2 YFSETQ. The CDR3 has 18 residues. Trimming took 3 bases from V and 2 from J; bases not matched to a gene: 8. The DNA of the CDR3 is TGCGCCAGCAGCTGGCCACAGGGACTAGCGGGGACCTACAATGAGCAGTTCTTC. It specifies CASSWPQGLAGTYNEQFF.

The rearrangement joins TRBV11-3 to TRBJ2-1; 8 bases line up with TRBD2. J gave up 0 bases and V 0 bases, and 4 bases lay outside the gene matches. There are 17 residues in the CDR3. Germline values: CDR1 SGHNT, CDR2 YENEEA. CDR3 nucleotide sequence: TGTGCCAGCAGCTTAGATCGAAGCGGGAGCTCCTACAATGAGCAGTTCTTC. This sequence encodes CASSLDRSGSSYNEQFF.

The chain links TRBV19 to TRBJ2-7; 10 bases line up with TRBD2. Germline V gives CDR1 LNHDA, CDR2 SQIVND (reference sequence). The CDR3 totals 14 residues. Trimming removed 3 bases from V and 3 bases from J; junction bases left unmatched: 2. CDR3 DNA: TGTGCCAGTAGTATCCGACTAGCGGGCTACGAGCAGTACTTC. It encodes CASSIRLAGYEQYF.

The chain couples TRBV4-3 to TRBJ2-2, with TRBD1 identical over 9 bases. The CDR3 covers 15 residues. Trimming took 4 bases from V and 5 from J; bases not matched to a gene: 5. Germline CDR1 LGHNA, CDR2 YSLEER. CDR3 protein: CASSPRQGGTGELFF. Written as DNA, the CDR3 is TGCGCCAGCAGCCCCCGACAGGGGGGGACCGGGGAGCTGTTTTTT.

The rearrangement links TRBV6-6 to TRBJ2-7, with D perhaps matching TRBD1 (6 bases). Germline lookup yields CDR1 MNHNY and CDR2 SVGAGI (reference sequence). This CDR3 comprises 15 residues. V gave up 2 bases and J gave up 3 bases, with 14 bases separating them. The CDR3 nucleotides read TGTGCCAGCAGTTACCGGGACACAGTGAGCTACGAGCAGTACTTC. Translation: CASSYRDTVSYEQYF.

The V and J genes are TRBV7-6 and TRBJ1-1, with D possibly TRBD1 on 6 matching bases. The ends were cut back, 5 bases at V and 3 bases at J, with 25 bases in the middle. CDR1 SGHVS and CDR2 FNYEAQ come from the germline V gene. The CDR3 spans 18 residues. This CDR3 is CASSPGPIGKQGDTEAFF. As DNA, the CDR3 is TGTGCCAGCAGCCCCGGGCCGATAGGAAAACAGGGCGACACTGAAGCTTTCTTT.

V usage is TRBV4-1 and J usage is TRBJ2-1, with TRBD2 matching 10 bases. This CDR3 has 19 amino acids. From germline, CDR1 is MGHRA and CDR2 YSYEKL. Trimming removed 0 bases from V and 0 bases from J; junction bases left unmatched: 8. For the CDR3, the DNA is TGCGCCAGCAGCCAAGAGGGTTTTAGCGGGAGGAGCTCCTACAATGAGCAGTTCTTC. Protein product: CASSQEGFSGRSSYNEQFF.

CDR3 DNA sequence: TGTGCCAGCAGCTTATTAGGGTATGAGCAGTTCTTC. It is translated as CASSLLGYEQFF. The V and J genes are TRBV7-9 and TRBJ2-1; D is uncertain. V shed 2 bases and J shed 8 bases, with 7 bases lying between them. Germline values: CDR1 SEHNR, CDR2 FQNEAQ (reference sequence). This CDR3 has 12 residues. The whole variable domain, remainder taken from reference TRBV7-9 and TRBJ2-1, is DTGVSQNPRHKITKRGQNVTFRCDPISEHNRLYWYRQTLGQGPEFLTYFQNEAQLEKSRLLSDRFSAERPKGSFSTLEIQRTEQGDSAMYLCASSLLGYEQFFGPGTRLTVL.

The chain links TRBV21-1 to TRBJ2-1; the table's D call TRBD1 went unverified against the DNA. TRBV21-1 is labeled a pseudogene. This CDR3 contains 14 residues. CDR3 in amino acids: CASSKDGQDNEQFF. The CDR3 DNA follows: TGTGCCAGCAGCAAAGACGGACAGGACAATGAGCAGTTCTTC.

This chain connects TRBV15 to TRBJ2-3; 9 bases are a match to TRBD2. CDR1 and CDR2 from the germline V gene are LNHNV and YYDKDF (reference sequence). This CDR3 comprises 15 residues. The V gene end was trimmed by 7 bases and the J gene end by 2 bases; junction bases not matched to a gene: 7. Here the CDR3 reads CATKRGGRATDTQYF. The CDR3 DNA reads TGTGCCACCAAGAGGGGCGGGAGGGCCACAGATACGCAGTATTTT.

The V gene is TRBV10-3, the J gene TRBJ2-2; tentatively, D is TRBD2 (6 bases). Between the trimmed V and J ends, which lost 5 bases and 6 bases, there was a span of 16 bases. This CDR3 is built from 15 residues. Germline V lookup: CDR1 ENHRY, CDR2 SYGVKD. DNA for the CDR3: TGTGCCATCAGTCTCGACGGTAGCGGACCCGGGGAGCTGTTTTTT. Its protein product is CAISLDGSGPGELFF.

This clone was recorded only once. The chain employs TRBV29-1 and TRBJ2-7; D is unresolved. CDR1 SQVTM and CDR2 ANQGSEA come from the germline V gene. This CDR3 comprises 11 residues. The V end lost 7 bases, the J end lost 3 bases, and 10 bases lay between the germline ends. The CDR3 DNA is TGCAGCGCCGTATCGAACTACGAGCAGTACTTC. Translation gives CSAVSNYEQYF.

The chain joins TRBV7-6 to TRBJ2-1, with TRBD2 identical over 9 bases. The CDR3 sequence is 15 residues long. Germline-derived CDR1 and CDR2 are SGHVS and FNYEAQ. The J segment lost 5 bases and the V segment lost 7 bases, leaving 9 bases of the junction unmatched. CDR3 sequence: CASNTGTSSDNEQFF. The DNA of the CDR3 is TGTGCCAGCAACACCGGGACTAGCAGTGACAATGAGCAGTTCTTC.

The J gene is TRBJ2-5, the V gene TRBV19, with D perhaps TRBD2 (6 bases). Germline CDR1 reads LNHDA; CDR2 reads SQIVND (reference sequence). Deletions cut 1 base from V and 5 bases from J, with 14 bases between. This CDR3 contains 15 residues. CDR3 amino acids: CASSIGGSAGETQYF. As DNA, the CDR3 is TGTGCCAGTAGTATAGGTGGGAGTGCGGGGGAGACCCAGTACTTC.

Written as DNA, the CDR3 is TGTGCCAGCAGTCTGAGCGGGAGGAGCACAGATACGCAGTATTTT. Amino acid sequence: CASSLSGRSTDTQYF. V gene TRBV6-6 combines with J gene TRBJ2-3; 9 nucleotides match TRBD2. Germline CDR1 is MNHNY and CDR2 is SVGAGI (reference sequence). V was clipped by 5 bases and J by 0 bases; unmatched bases: 3. The CDR3 is 15 amino acids.

V usage is TRBV7-9 and J usage is TRBJ2-7, with a tentative D call TRBD2 (5 bases). CDR3 length equals 13 residues. Germline values: CDR1 SEHNR, CDR2 FQNEAQ (reference sequence). V lost 5 bases, J lost 4 bases, and 12 bases lay in between. The CDR3 protein is CASSPLTIYEQYF. The CDR3 DNA reads TGTGCCAGCAGCCCCCTGACTATATACGAGCAGTACTTC.

The chain recombines TRBV14 with TRBJ2-5, with D possibly being TRBD1 (6 bases). CDR3 length: 15 amino acids. V lost 2 bases, J lost 2 bases, and 12 bases lay in between. CDR1 SGHDN and CDR2 FVKESK come from the germline V gene. CDR3 in amino acids: CASSQWHGQQETQYF. The DNA of the CDR3 is TGTGCCAGCAGCCAATGGCATGGACAGCAAGAGACCCAGTACTTC.

CDR3 coding DNA: TGTGCCAGCGGGAGATTACTCCGGGACAGTTCCTACGAGCAGTACTTC. Protein product: CASGRLLRDSSYEQYF. The chain joins TRBV27 to TRBJ2-7; TRBD1 matches 7 bases. Trimming took 8 bases from V and 1 from J; bases not matched to a gene: 14. The germline V gene has CDR1 MNHEY and CDR2 SMNVEV (reference sequence). This CDR3 is built from 16 residues.

The chain carries TRBV29-1 and TRBJ2-2; perhaps TRBD1 as D (5 bases). This CDR3 is built from 13 residues. CDR1 is SQVTM and CDR2 is ANQGSEA in the germline V gene. The V and J ends lost 4 bases and 1 base respectively, with 7 bases between them. The CDR3 reads CSVARENTGELFF. Written as DNA, the CDR3 is TGCAGCGTTGCCAGGGAGAACACCGGGGAGCTGTTTTTT.

The V call is TRBV7-9, the J call TRBJ2-2; no firm D call. The V end lost 2 bases, the J end lost 6 bases, and 1 base lay between the germline ends. Germline CDR1 is SEHNR and CDR2 is FQNEAQ (reference sequence). This CDR3 spans 11 amino acids. The CDR3 protein is CASSLSGELFF. In DNA form, the CDR3 reads TGTGCCAGCAGCTTATCCGGGGAGCTGTTTTTT.

The rearrangement links TRBV11-3 to TRBJ2-5; tentative D call: TRBD1 (5 bases). Germline assignment: CDR1 SGHNT and CDR2 YENEEA. The CDR3 contains 14 residues. Trimming pared 1 base from V and 2 bases from J, leaving 8 bases between. The CDR3 reads CASSLAQGQETQYF. The DNA for the CDR3 is TGTGCCAGCAGCTTAGCCCAGGGACAAGAGACCCAGTACTTC.

This clone was seen a single time. This chain links TRBV2 with TRBJ2-3; 11 bases are shared with TRBD1. CDR1 and CDR2 from the germline V gene are SNHLY and FYNNEI. This CDR3 contains 15 residues. The trim removed 3 bases at V and 3 bases at J, leaving 2 bases unmatched. CDR3 nucleotide sequence: TGTGCCAGCAGTGAGGACAGGGGGCGTACAGATACGCAGTATTTT. It encodes CASSEDRGRTDTQYF.

The chain links TRBV5-1 to TRBJ2-7; 13 nucleotides line up with TRBD2. After removal of 2 bases from V and 3 bases from J, the junction contained 17 bases not matched to a gene. The CDR3 has 20 amino acids. CDR1 is SGHRS and CDR2 is YFSETQ in the germline V gene. DNA for the CDR3: TGCGCCAGCAGCTTAGGTGTGACCGGGACTAGCGGGAAAGGGCGCTACGAGCAGTACTTC. Its protein is CASSLGVTGTSGKGRYEQYF.

This clone was counted between two and nine times. The V call is TRBV6-4, the J call TRBJ1-1; D gene ambiguous. Germline CDR1 and CDR2: MRHNA and SNTAGT. The CDR3 sequence is 13 residues long. The V gene lost 6 bases and the J gene lost 0 bases, with 8 bases spanning the gap. The CDR3 loop reads CASSIKLNTEAFF. For the CDR3, the DNA is TGTGCCAGCAGCATCAAGCTGAACACTGAAGCTTTCTTT.

V gene TRBV7-9 combines with J gene TRBJ2-1; TRBD2 agrees at 7 bases. Germline V gene sequence: CDR1 SEHNR, CDR2 FQNEAQ (reference sequence). There are 16 residues in the CDR3. V gave up 4 bases and J gave up 4 bases; unmatched junction bases: 10. CDR3 sequence reads: CASSSRLAELYNEQFF. The CDR3 DNA follows: TGTGCCAGCAGCTCTAGGCTAGCGGAACTATACAATGAGCAGTTCTTC.

This clone was recorded only once. This chain connects TRBV30 to TRBJ1-5; D ambiguous. The germline CDR1 and CDR2 sequences are GTSNPN and SVGIG (reference sequence). CDR3 length: 17 residues. V lost 0 bases to trimming and J lost 0 bases, with 15 bases between them. The CDR3 nucleotides read TGTGCCTGGAGTGTCTCACCAGACGGGTATAGCAATCAGCCCCAGCATTTT. Translating gives CAWSVSPDGYSNQPQHF.

The chain has TRBV29-1 and TRBJ1-1; D is undetermined. CDR3 length: 13 residues. V was trimmed by 0 bases and J by 1 base, leaving 6 bases between them. Germline V gene lookup returns CDR1 SQVTM and CDR2 ANQGSEA. The CDR3 coding sequence is TGCAGCGTTGAAGATCGCCCGAACACTGAAGCTTTCTTT. Its protein is CSVEDRPNTEAFF.

The V and J genes are TRBV27 and TRBJ2-3, with D maybe TRBD1 (8 bases). The length of the CDR3 is 16 residues. Per the germline V gene, CDR1 is MNHEY and CDR2 is SMNVEV (reference sequence). Trimming took off 1 base at V and 3 bases at J, with 14 bases between the two ends. The chain's CDR3 is CASSLYGQGGTDTQYF. The CDR3 coding sequence is TGTGCCAGCAGTTTATACGGACAGGGAGGGACAGATACGCAGTATTTT.

The chain recombines TRBV7-9 with TRBJ1-2, with D possibly TRBD1 on 5 matching bases. The CDR3 covers 14 residues. The germline V gene encodes CDR1 SEHNR and CDR2 FQNEAQ (reference sequence). The V end was cut by 3 bases, the J end by 4 bases, with 12 bases between. The CDR3 DNA is TGTGCCAGCAGCTTGGGACCAGACAGCTATGGCTACACCTTC. It specifies CASSLGPDSYGYTF.

This clone was counted only a few times. The gene calls are TRBV20-1 and TRBJ1-2; D not certain. From germline, CDR1 is DFQATT and CDR2 SNEGSKA (reference sequence). Between the trimmed V and J ends, which lost 3 bases and 4 bases, there was a span of 6 bases. This CDR3 has 11 residues. CDR3 region: CSARGIYGYTF. The CDR3 DNA is TGCAGTGCTAGGGGTATCTATGGCTACACCTTC.